These T cell receptor beta chains were read from a single sample in a study of monozygotic twins with inflammatory bowel disease. TCRdb re-called the 5' RACE reads, yielding one record per CDR3 amino acid sequence without DNA. The sample has approximately 390,000 distinct CDR3 sequences. Sequenced input: blood. These receptors were taken from a human donor with ulcerative colitis or Crohn's disease, or a healthy co-twin of an affected twin (not recorded which). Both conserved end residues are part of each CDR3.

>TRBV5-1|TRBJ2-5
CASSPGLAGETQYF
>TRBV2|TRBJ2-7
CASTEGDSYEQYF
>TRBV5-1|TRBJ1-2
CASSALPQTEGYTF
>TRBV28|TRBJ1-1
CASTSGDTEAFF
>TRBV20-1|TRBJ2-3
CSARDTDTQYF
>TRBV20-1|TRBJ2-6
CSARSISGANVLTF
>TRBV20-1|TRBJ2-3
CSARTGNPSVWRDTQYF
>TRBV4-3|TRBJ2-1
CASSQDGDSNFYNEQFF
>TRBV11-1|TRBJ2-2
CASSLALLAGELAGELFF
>TRBV30|TRBJ2-5
CAWSPGTGGRKTQYF
>TRBV20-1|TRBJ2-1
CSATSRGRTVSYNEQFF
>TRBV7-2|TRBJ1-6
CASSLGTGRGSPLHF
>TRBV29-1|TRBJ2-1
CSVSPAGGPAVNEQFF
>TRBV6-2/TRBV6-3|TRBJ2-7
CASSYQGSGEQYF
>TRBV4-1|TRBJ1-5
CASSQDAQPGSRGSNQPQHF
>TRBV29-1|TRBJ2-1
CSASGGPLYEQFF
>TRBV29-1|TRBJ2-2
CSVLSMTSGRTGELFF
>TRBV10-3|TRBJ1-4
CAISDTPGSEKLFF
>TRBV5-1|TRBJ2-1
CASGERWSSYNEQFF
>TRBV12-3/TRBV12-4|TRBJ1-4
CASSAGTGSGEKLFF
>TRBV27|TRBJ2-7
CASSRRQSYEQYF
>TRBV9|TRBJ1-1
CASSVYDMNTEAFF
>TRBV6-1|TRBJ1-4
CASSAKDSQNEKLFF
>TRBV24-1|TRBJ2-2
CATSDTGEGTGELFF
>TRBV14|TRBJ1-1
CASSQEDRGPYMNTEAFF
>TRBV20-1|TRBJ1-2
CSANPGYGYTF
>TRBV5-1|TRBJ2-3
CASSRGTSGATDTQYF
>TRBV5-1|TRBJ2-3
CASSPRVGSDTQYF
>TRBV21-1|TRBJ1-6
CVSRAIQESSYNSPLHF
>TRBV29-1|TRBJ1-1
CSVRFRGGTEAFF
>TRBV7-6|TRBJ2-1
CASSSRPAGVGNEQFF
>TRBV12-3/TRBV12-4|TRBJ1-3
CASSIGGSGNTIYF
>TRBV20-1|TRBJ2-3
CSARDLTSGKSGTQYF
>TRBV7-2|TRBJ1-1
CASSLGLHRATEAFF
>TRBV5-1|TRBJ2-3
CASSLSSDTQYF
>TRBV5-1|TRBJ1-3
CDSSLDTGNTIYF
>TRBV28|TRBJ2-1
CASTRQGYNEQFF
>TRBV18|TRBJ2-7
CASSPKGPKDEQYF
>TRBV11-2|TRBJ2-7
CASSLNDRDNYEQYF
>TRBV5-1|TRBJ2-5
CASSSGQGHRQETQYF
>TRBV19|TRBJ1-5
CASRTGGLYSNQPQHF
>TRBV7-2|TRBJ1-1
CASSLMGQGTFF
>TRBV6-6|TRBJ1-1
CASSPSLLNTEAFF
>TRBV29-1|TRBJ2-3
CSVEKVASGSGTDTQYF
>TRBV5-1|TRBJ1-1
CASSLAGQGGAFF
>TRBV7-2|TRBJ2-3
CASTKSGGRTDTQYF
>TRBV10-2|TRBJ2-3
CASSDPRQGADTQYF
>TRBV13|TRBJ2-7
CASSLGPSSGQQYF
>TRBV5-1|TRBJ1-4
CASSFMGATNEKLFF
>TRBV7-2|TRBJ1-1
CASSLWSLNTEAFF
>TRBV20-1|TRBJ2-7
CSARPPLVDLIRYEQYF
>TRBV7-9|TRBJ2-3
CASSFGQRTDTQYF
>TRBV7-9|TRBJ1-6
CASSLVADYNSPLHF
>TRBV18|TRBJ1-1
CASSPGAATNTEAFF
>TRBV20-1|TRBJ2-7
CSASPERNPYEQYF
>TRBV5-5|TRBJ2-1
CASSPRGEAGNEQFF
>TRBV11-2|TRBJ2-3
CASSLLPSSTDTQYF
>TRBV3-1|TRBJ2-1
CASSQALAGGMGEQFF
>TRBV5-1|TRBJ2-3
CASSLLVWGGTDTQYF